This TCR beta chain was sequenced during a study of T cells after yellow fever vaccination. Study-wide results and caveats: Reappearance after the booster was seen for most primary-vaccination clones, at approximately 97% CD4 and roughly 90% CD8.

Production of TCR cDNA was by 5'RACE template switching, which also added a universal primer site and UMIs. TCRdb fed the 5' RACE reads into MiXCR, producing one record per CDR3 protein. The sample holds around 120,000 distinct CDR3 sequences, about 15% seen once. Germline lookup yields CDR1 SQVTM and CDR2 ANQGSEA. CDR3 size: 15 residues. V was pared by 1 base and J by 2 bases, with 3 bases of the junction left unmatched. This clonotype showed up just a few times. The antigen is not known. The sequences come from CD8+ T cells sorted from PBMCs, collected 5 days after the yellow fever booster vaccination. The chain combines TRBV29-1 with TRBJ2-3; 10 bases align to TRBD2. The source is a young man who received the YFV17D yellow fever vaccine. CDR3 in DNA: TGCAGCGTTGAAGGGACTAGCGGATCCACAGATACGCAGTATTTT. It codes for CSVEGTSGSTDTQYF.